The T cell receptor (beta chain) described here comes from a study of cytomegalovirus exposure and HLA in healthy donors. Study outcomes and limitations: Most TCRs appeared rarely, but some public TCRs recurred in many donors.

The CDR3 is 13 amino acids. CDR1 and CDR2 (germline): ENHRY, SYGVKD. Remarks on this clone: The antigen is unknown.

In the PCR, 60 Vbeta and 13 Jbeta primers were used. Assay: immunoSEQ multiplex PCR; the TCRdb copy retains only in-frame clones and omits some. Among around 220,000 clones listed, about three quarters were seen once. The clonotype comes from a man younger than 30 in good health and CMV-seronegative. The chain has TRBV10-3 and TRBJ2-5; 8 bases match TRBD1. The end of the DNA aligns better with TRBJ2-7, so the J call may be wrong. Sample: PBMCs. DNA of the CDR3: TGTGCCATCAGTCCCGGACAGGGTGACGAGCAGTACTTC. This translates into CAISPGQGDEQYF.